This T cell receptor beta chain was recorded in a study of T-cell memory formation after mild COVID-19. Background on the study: For the most part, TCR clusters were specific to one donor. Notes on the study in general: Pre-infection memory already had some responding clones, implying cross-reactive memory joined.

Amplification by 5'RACE using constant-segment primers produced TCR alpha and TCR beta cDNA libraries that carried sample barcodes and UMIs. TCRdb used MiXCR to reprocess the 5' RACE reads, holding one entry per CDR3 protein. The sample records 450,000 to 650,000 distinct CDR3 sequences, less than 25% being singletons. CDR3 length equals 18 residues. Germline V gives CDR1 SEHNR, CDR2 FQNEAQ (reference sequence). V was pared by 5 bases and J by 4 bases, with 11 bases of the junction left unmatched. Notes on this clonotype: Its antigen is currently unknown.

The source of this sequence is an adult woman who had mild COVID-19 (a few samples of this study predate the infection). Cell type and time point are not known. The sequencing sample was made of PBMCs or a T cell subset sorted from them (not recorded which). The chain is built from TRBV7-9 and TRBJ2-5; 15 nucleotides align to TRBD2. The CDR3 protein is CASSLGLAGGPSRETQYF. In DNA, the CDR3 is TGTGCCAGCAGCCTCGGACTAGCGGGGGGGCCGAGTAGAGAGACCCAGTACTTC.